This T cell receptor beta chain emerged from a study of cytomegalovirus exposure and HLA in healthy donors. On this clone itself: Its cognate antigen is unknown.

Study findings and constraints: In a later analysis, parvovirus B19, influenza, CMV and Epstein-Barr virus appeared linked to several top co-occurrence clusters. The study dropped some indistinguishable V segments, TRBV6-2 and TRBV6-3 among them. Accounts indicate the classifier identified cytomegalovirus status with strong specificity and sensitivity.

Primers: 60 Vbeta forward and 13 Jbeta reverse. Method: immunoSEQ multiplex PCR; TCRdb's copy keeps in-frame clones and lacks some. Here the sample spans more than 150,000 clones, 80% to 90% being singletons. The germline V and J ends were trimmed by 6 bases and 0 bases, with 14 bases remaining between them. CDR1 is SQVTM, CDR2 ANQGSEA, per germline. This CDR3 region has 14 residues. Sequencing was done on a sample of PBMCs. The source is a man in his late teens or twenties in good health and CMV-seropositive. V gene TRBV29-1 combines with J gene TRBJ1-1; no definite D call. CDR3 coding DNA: TGCAGCGTGGGCTCCGGCTCTCTGAACACTGAAGCTTTCTTT. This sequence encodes CSVGSGSLNTEAFF.